This TCR beta chain was captured by sequencing in a study of T cells in Graves' hyperthyroidism and ophthalmopathy. Findings and limits, study-wide: Blood shared most expanded thyroid clonotypes above 0.001. The model made its ophthalmopathy prediction, and onset followed a median about 6 months later.

Amplification of TCR beta CDR3 regions was performed using RNA transcripts as template. The HTBI primer set drove a first-round RT-PCR of the TCR CDR3. TCRdb ran MiXCR on the multiplex PCR reads and lists one entry per CDR3 protein. Seen here are 540,000 or so distinct CDR3 sequences, 46% observed once, and the top ten hold roughly 19%. A note on this clonotype: Its antigen is undetermined.

The CDR3 extends over 10 amino acids. V was pared by 5 bases and J by 6 bases, with 7 bases between. Per the germline V gene, CDR1 is DFQATT and CDR2 is SNEGSKA (reference sequence). On the basis of clinical symptoms, serum thyroxine and TRAb, thyroid ultrasound and orbital computed tomography, diagnoses were made. The gene calls are TRBV20-1 and TRBJ1-1, with D unclear. The clonotype was recovered from an adult woman with Graves' disease, either hyperthyroidism or ophthalmopathy (not recorded which). The sample consisted of peripheral blood or thyroid tissue (not recorded which). The CDR3 spells CSARLAEAFF. Here the CDR3 DNA reads TGCAGTGCTCGCCTGGCTGAAGCTTTCTTT.